Below are 29 T cell receptor beta chains sequenced from a single sample in a study of graft-versus-host responses after intestinal transplantation. TCRdb keeps only in-frame clones here, not all; method: immunoSEQ multiplex PCR. The repertoire holds some 27,000 clones, around 95% seen once, with 0.82% in the top ten. The specimen comprised PBMCs, sampled more than 29 days after intestinal transplant. The receptors were gathered from a human patient who received an intestinal transplant, so some T cells may come from the graft donor.

The count of this clone is one. The chain couples TRBV5-4 to TRBJ2-5; TRBD2 aligns across 8 bases. Germline V gene data show CDR1 as SGHNT and CDR2 as YYREEE (reference sequence). This CDR3 region has 19 residues. With 4 bases clipped from V and 4 bases from J, the junction kept 21 bases outside the gene matches. The CDR3 sequence is CASSLSGGGRLKSLETQYF. The CDR3 DNA reads as TGTGCCAGCAGCCTTTCGGGGGGCGGGAGGTTAAAGTCGTTAGAGACCCAGTACTTC.

This clone is a singleton in its sample. V and J are TRBV27 and TRBJ1-4; no clear D. V lost 6 bases to trimming and J lost 6 bases, with 14 bases between them. This CDR3 is built from 14 residues. Germline V gene sequence: CDR1 MNHEY, CDR2 SMNVEV (reference sequence). CDR3 nucleotide sequence: TGTGCCAGCAGAAACGAAGGGCGGGATGAAAAACTGTTTTTT. Translating gives CASRNEGRDEKLFF.

This chain joins TRBV28 and TRBJ1-2; no firm D call. CDR1 and CDR2 (germline): MDHEN, SYDVKM. V was clipped by 3 bases and J by 6 bases, with 20 bases between them. There are 16 residues in the CDR3. The CDR3 loop reads CASSLGRVSPPDGYTF. CDR3 sequence (DNA): TGTGCCAGCAGTTTGGGCCGGGTCTCGCCACCCGATGGCTACACCTTC.

CDR3 DNA: TGTGCCAGCAGCCCGCGGAAACGACAGGGGGCGCCCACTGAAGCTTTCTTT. Translation: CASSPRKRQGAPTEAFF. V is TRBV7-7 and J is TRBJ1-1; 10 bases fit TRBD1. The CDR3 is 17 amino acids. Trimming at V came to 5 bases and at J to 4 bases, leaving 13 bases not matched to a gene. CDR1 and CDR2 (germline): SSHAT, FNYEAQ (reference sequence).

This rearrangement joins TRBV7-9 to TRBJ1-6; D is undetermined. There are 16 residues in the CDR3. CDR1 SEHNR and CDR2 FQNEAQ come from the germline V gene (reference sequence). The V end was cut by 1 base, the J end by 0 bases, with 7 bases between. The DNA for the CDR3 is TGTGCCAGCAGCTTAGTGGGCAGCTCCTATAATTCACCCCTCCACTTT. This translates into CASSLVGSSYNSPLHF. The full variable domain, with the rest looked up from reference TRBV7-9 and TRBJ1-6, is DTGVSQNPRHKITKRGQNVTFRCDPISEHNRLYWYRQTLGQGPEFLTYFQNEAQLEKSRLLSDRFSAERPKGSFSTLEIQRTEQGDSAMYLCASSLVGSSYNSPLHFGNGTRLTVT.

The chain joins TRBV7-9 to TRBJ1-6; the D is unclear. The germline CDR1 and CDR2 sequences are SEHNR and FQNEAQ (reference sequence). V was clipped by 5 bases and J by 9 bases, with 11 bases between them. The CDR3 has 13 amino acids. The CDR3 DNA reads as TGTGCCAGCAGCGTCATTCCAGGTTCACCCCTCCACTTT. It codes for CASSVIPGSPLHF.

The chain has TRBV27 and TRBJ2-7; D call uncertain. V lost 5 bases, J lost 0 bases, and 8 bases lay in between. Per germline, CDR1 MNHEY and CDR2 SMNVEV (reference sequence). The CDR3 totals 13 residues. DNA of the CDR3: TGTGCCAGCAGTCCAATGGACTCCTACGAGCAGTACTTC. Its translation: CASSPMDSYEQYF.

This clone was seen a few times. V gene TRBV19 combines with J gene TRBJ2-7; D not resolved. CDR1 and CDR2 from the germline V gene are LNHDA and SQIVND (reference sequence). With 2 bases removed from V and 2 bases from J, the gap between germline ends came to 7 bases. This CDR3 contains 13 residues. CDR3 sequence (DNA): TGTGCCAGTAGTATAACGGACGCCTACGAGCAGTACTTC. Translating gives CASSITDAYEQYF.

The rearrangement links TRBV7-6 to TRBJ2-3; the D is unclear. Germline V gene data show CDR1 as SGHVS and CDR2 as FNYEAQ. The V gene lost 2 bases and the J gene lost 4 bases, with 7 bases spanning the gap. CDR3 length: 13 residues. Here the CDR3 DNA reads TGTGCCAGCAGCTTATATCTCGCAGATACGCAGTATTTT. Translation: CASSLYLADTQYF.

J is TRBJ1-1 and V is TRBV27; possible D gene TRBD1, 6 bases. Trimming stripped 5 bases from V and 1 base from J, with 14 bases between. CDR1 is MNHEY and CDR2 is SMNVEV in the germline V gene (reference sequence). The CDR3 is made up of 15 amino acids. The CDR3, as DNA: TGTGCCAGCAGTCCTACTACAGGGCCGAACACTGAAGCTTTCTTT. Translation gives CASSPTTGPNTEAFF.

The chain is built from TRBV4-2 and TRBJ1-1; D might be TRBD1 (5 bases). Germline V gene sequence: CDR1 LGHNA, CDR2 YNFKEQ. V dropped 4 bases and J dropped 0 bases, with 18 bases sitting between them. This CDR3 spans 17 amino acids. The CDR3 loop reads CASSPLGEGLMNTEAFF. The DNA for the CDR3 is TGTGCCAGCAGCCCCCTTGGGGAGGGGCTCATGAACACTGAAGCTTTCTTT.

This sequence joins TRBV4-1 and TRBJ2-3; D is ambiguous. The CDR3 runs 12 residues. Trimming cost V 6 bases and J 6 bases, with 10 bases left between them. The germline gives CDR1 MGHRA, CDR2 YSYEKL. The CDR3 reads CASSRKGDTQYF. CDR3 DNA sequence: TGCGCCAGCAGTCGCAAAGGGGATACGCAGTATTTT.

The genes are TRBV18 and TRBJ2-2; no clear D. Germline loops: CDR1 KGHSH, CDR2 LQKENI. This CDR3 comprises 12 residues. Between the trimmed V and J ends, which lost 8 bases and 6 bases, there was a span of 10 bases. This CDR3 reads CASQPVSGELFF. The CDR3 DNA reads as TGTGCCAGCCAACCGGTATCCGGGGAGCTGTTTTTT. Variable domain in full (rest from reference TRBV18 and TRBJ2-2): NAGVMQNPRHLVRRRGQEARLRCSPMKGHSHVYWYRQLPEEGLKFMVYLQKENIIDESGMPKERFSAEFPKEGPSILRIQQVVRGDSAAYFCASQPVSGELFFGEGSRLTVL.

The V gene is TRBV2, the J gene TRBJ1-5, with 9 positions matching TRBD1. The CDR3 loop spans 18 amino acids. Germline CDR1 is SNHLY and CDR2 is FYNNEI. The V segment lost 7 bases and the J segment 3 bases; nucleotides outside the gene matches: 16. The CDR3 DNA sequence: TGTGCCAGCACAAAGGTCTGGGACAGGGAGGATCACAATCAGCCCCAGCATTTT. Translation: CASTKVWDREDHNQPQHF. The full variable domain, completed using reference TRBV2 and TRBJ1-5, is EPEVTQTPSHQVTQMGQEVILRCVPISNHLYFYWYRQILGQKVEFLVSFYNNEISEKSEIFDDQFSVERPDGSNFTLKIRSTKLEDSAMYFCASTKVWDREDHNQPQHFGDGTRLSIL.

V gene TRBV19 combines with J gene TRBJ2-4, with 11 bases that match TRBD2. The trim removed 2 bases at V and 11 bases at J, leaving 2 bases unmatched. From germline, CDR1 is LNHDA and CDR2 SQIVND (reference sequence). The CDR3 is made up of 13 amino acids. In DNA, the CDR3 is TGTGCCAGTAGTATATTAGCGGGGGGGCTTCAGTACTTC. Its protein is CASSILAGGLQYF. Drawing the rest from reference TRBV19 and TRBJ2-4, the complete variable domain is DGGITQSPKYLFRKEGQNVTLSCEQNLNHDAMYWYRQDPGQGLRLIYYSQIVNDFQKGDIAEGYSVSREKKESFPLTVTSAQKNPTAFYLCASSILAGGLQYFGAGTRLSVL.

The gene calls are TRBV5-1 and TRBJ1-4; D is uncertain. The germline CDR1 and CDR2 sequences are SGHRS and YFSETQ. This CDR3 spans 15 amino acids. V was shortened by 4 bases and J by 4 bases, with 14 bases between the two germline ends. CDR3 bases: TGCGCCAGCAGCAGGTCAGGAGGTGATAATGAAAAACTGTTTTTT. Translating it yields CASSRSGGDNEKLFF.

The CDR3 spells CASSQLGTDTQYF. In nucleotides, the CDR3 is TGTGCCAGCTCACAGCTTGGTACAGATACGCAGTATTTT. The rearrangement links TRBV18 to TRBJ2-3; D unclear. V was trimmed by 4 bases and J by 3 bases, leaving 8 bases between them. Germline-derived CDR1 and CDR2 are KGHSH and LQKENI. The CDR3 length is 13 residues. Supplemented by reference TRBV18 and TRBJ2-3, the full variable domain reads NAGVMQNPRHLVRRRGQEARLRCSPMKGHSHVYWYRQLPEEGLKFMVYLQKENIIDESGMPKERFSAEFPKEGPSILRIQQVVRGDSAAYFCASSQLGTDTQYFGPGTRLTVL.

This chain joins TRBV6-1 and TRBJ2-5, with 7 nucleotides matching TRBD1. The end of the DNA is better explained by TRBJ2-7, so the J call may be wrong. The CDR3 has 13 amino acids. Germline V gene sequence: CDR1 MNHNS, CDR2 SASEGT. CDR3 amino acids: CASRGDRAHEQYF. Written as DNA, the CDR3 is TGTGCCAGCAGGGGCGACAGGGCCCACGAGCAGTACTTC.

A note on this clone: This CDR3 is also generated by other DNA sequences in the sample. The J gene is TRBJ1-5, the V gene TRBV2, with D unresolved. V gave up 6 bases and J gave up 0 bases, with 9 bases separating them. The germline V gene encodes CDR1 SNHLY and CDR2 FYNNEI. The CDR3 has 14 residues. CDR3 coding DNA: TGTGCCAGCAGCTGGAGTCATAGCAATCAGCCCCAGCATTTT. Amino acid sequence: CASSWSHSNQPQHF.

CDR3 residues: CAWSGGNPYTGELFF. CDR3 in DNA: TGTGCCTGGAGTGGAGGGAATCCCTACACCGGGGAGCTGTTTTTT. The genes are TRBV30 and TRBJ2-2, with D perhaps TRBD2 (5 bases). Deletions cut 1 base from V and 3 bases from J, with 12 bases between. Germline lookup yields CDR1 GTSNPN and CDR2 SVGIG (reference sequence). The CDR3 runs 15 residues. The full variable domain, completed using reference TRBV30 and TRBJ2-2, is SQTIHQWPATLVQPVGSPLSLECTVEGTSNPNLYWYRQAAGRGLQLLFYSVGIGQISSEVPQNLSASRPQDRQFILSSKKLLLSDSGFYLCAWSGGNPYTGELFFGEGSRLTVL.

CDR3 residues: CASSPFAGPEAFF. The CDR3 DNA follows: TGCGCCAGCAGCCCATTCGCCGGGCCTGAAGCTTTCTTT. The chain has TRBV5-1 and TRBJ1-1; D gene unclear. The V and J ends lost 4 bases and 6 bases respectively, with 13 bases between them. Germline CDR1 reads SGHRS; CDR2 reads YFSETQ. CDR3 size: 13 residues.

The chain has TRBV7-8 and TRBJ1-2; perhaps TRBD1 as D (5 bases). The CDR3 is 14 amino acids. V was trimmed by 5 bases and J by 6 bases, leaving 16 bases between them. Germline-derived CDR1 and CDR2 are SGHVS and FQNEAQ. The CDR3, as DNA: TGTGCCAGCAGCCAAAGGGGAAGCCGGCATGGCTACACCTTC. The encoded protein is CASSQRGSRHGYTF.

V is TRBV10-3 and J is TRBJ1-2; D may be TRBD1 (5 bases). The germline V and J ends were trimmed by 10 bases and 3 bases, with 9 bases remaining between them. The CDR3 runs 11 residues. Germline V gene data show CDR1 as ENHRY and CDR2 as SYGVKD. The CDR3 DNA is TGTGCCACGCAGGGAGACTATGGCTACACCTTC. This encodes CATQGDYGYTF.

The V and J genes are TRBV25-1 and TRBJ2-3; 8 bases are a match to TRBD1. Germline assignment: CDR1 MGHDK and CDR2 SYGVNS. Trimming cost V 2 bases and J 6 bases; bases outside gene matches: 1. This CDR3 has 13 residues. In nucleotides, the CDR3 is TGTGCCAGCAGTGAAGGGACAGGCGATACGCAGTATTTT. It is translated as CASSEGTGDTQYF.

V gene TRBV2 combines with J gene TRBJ1-2; D not resolved. V was trimmed by 6 bases and J by 4 bases, leaving 18 bases between them. Germline CDR1 SNHLY, CDR2 FYNNEI. This CDR3 is 15 amino acids long. In nucleotides, the CDR3 is TGTGCCAGCAGCACACAAGGCCCTCTCGGCTATGGCTACACCTTC. It is translated as CASSTQGPLGYGYTF.

V and J are TRBV4-1 and TRBJ2-7; 11 nucleotides align to TRBD2. Germline V gene lookup returns CDR1 MGHRA and CDR2 YSYEKL. This CDR3 comprises 18 residues. Trimming cost V 0 bases and J 1 base; bases outside gene matches: 8. CDR3 in DNA: TGCGCCAGCAGCCAAGAGTCGATAGCGGGAGGGCCGTCCTACGAGCAGTACTTC. Protein product: CASSQESIAGGPSYEQYF.

The V call is TRBV6-1, the J call TRBJ1-1; a weak D match, TRBD1 (6 bases). CDR1 and CDR2 from the germline V gene are MNHNS and SASEGT. V was cut by 6 bases and J by 7 bases, with 18 bases left in between. This CDR3 has 14 residues. DNA for the CDR3: TGTGCCAGCAGCCTCCGGGACAACTGGAGTGAAGCTTTCTTT. This gives the protein CASSLRDNWSEAFF.

The chain links TRBV9 to TRBJ1-4; no firm D call. Trimming shortened V by 2 bases and J by 5 bases, and 10 bases separated the two germline ends. CDR1 and CDR2 (germline): SGDLS, YYNGEE. There are 14 residues in the CDR3. The CDR3 DNA sequence: TGTGCCAGCAGCGTGGGCTTACAGAATGAAAAACTGTTTTTT. Its translation: CASSVGLQNEKLFF. Based on the CDR3 plus reference TRBV9 and TRBJ1-4, the full variable domain is DSGVTQTPKHLITATGQRVTLRCSPRSGDLSVYWYQQSLDQGLQFLIQYYNGEERAKGNILERFSAQQFPDLHSELNLSSLELGDSALYFCASSVGLQNEKLFFGSGTQLSVL.

This clone was seen only a few times. This sequence joins TRBV27 and TRBJ2-7; no clear D gene. The CDR3 covers 15 residues. The germline V and J ends were trimmed by 8 bases and 0 bases, with 17 bases remaining between them. Germline CDR1 reads MNHEY; CDR2 reads SMNVEV (reference sequence). The CDR3 spells CASGSHYLSSYEQYF. CDR3 coding DNA: TGTGCCAGCGGGTCCCACTACCTAAGCTCCTACGAGCAGTACTTC.